The 21 T cell receptor beta chains listed next were all sequenced from one sample in a study of T-cell memory formation after mild COVID-19. TCRdb reprocessed the 5' RACE reads via MiXCR and lists one record per CDR3 protein. The data show 150,000 or so distinct CDR3 sequences, 14% seen once. The sequencing input was PBMCs or a T cell subset sorted from them (not recorded which). These receptors came from an adult woman who had mild COVID-19 (a few samples of this study predate the infection). Cell type and time point are not known.

The V and J genes are TRBV29-1 and TRBJ2-7, with 8 positions matching TRBD2. In germline, CDR1 is SQVTM, CDR2 ANQGSEA. The CDR3 is made up of 14 amino acids. Trimming at V came to 4 bases and at J to 5 bases, leaving 10 bases not matched to a gene. In nucleotides, the CDR3 is TGCAGCGTTGTAGGTAGCGGGAAGGTGAACGAGCAGTACTTC. Amino acid sequence: CSVVGSGKVNEQYF.

This clonotype appeared a few times. As DNA, the CDR3 is TGTGCCAGCAGTCCCCGACTTCGGTACATTCAGTACTTC. Translating gives CASSPRLRYIQYF. This chain uses TRBV27 with TRBJ2-4; no clear D gene. Germline CDR1 is MNHEY and CDR2 is SMNVEV (reference sequence). The CDR3 runs 13 residues. With 5 bases removed from V and 8 bases from J, the gap between germline ends came to 13 bases.

This clonotype was seen a few times. This chain uses TRBV5-1 with TRBJ2-7; tentative D call: TRBD2 (6 bases). V lost 0 bases and J 2 bases, leaving 12 bases between the germline ends. Germline assignment: CDR1 SGHRS and CDR2 YFSETQ. There are 15 residues in the CDR3. In DNA form, the CDR3 reads TGCGCCAGCAGCTTGGTTCCGGGGGACCCCTACGAGCAGTACTTC. Translated: CASSLVPGDPYEQYF. Complete variable domain (other parts from reference TRBV5-1 and TRBJ2-7): KAGVTQTPRYLIKTRGQQVTLSCSPISGHRSVSWYQQTPGQGLQFLFEYFSETQRNKGNFPGRFSGRQFSNSRSEMNVSTLELGDSALYLCASSLVPGDPYEQYFGPGTRLTVT.

This chain joins TRBV6-5 and TRBJ2-5; 11 bases are a match to TRBD2. J was trimmed by 2 bases and V by 3 bases; bases with no gene match: 8. The germline gives CDR1 MNHEY, CDR2 SVGAGI. This CDR3 comprises 17 residues. This chain's CDR3 is CASSYSASGGLQETQYF. The CDR3 coding sequence is TGTGCCAGCAGTTATTCGGCTAGCGGGGGGCTACAAGAGACCCAGTACTTC.

The chain has TRBV12-3 or TRBV12-4 and TRBJ1-1; D possibly corresponds to TRBD1 (6 bases). V lost 2 bases and J 4 bases, leaving 17 bases between the germline ends. This CDR3 is 16 amino acids long. The CDR3 DNA sequence: TGTGCCAGCAGTTTATGGGGGGCCCCGGGTGTCACTGAAGCTTTCTTT. Translation: CASSLWGAPGVTEAFF.

The genes are TRBV5-1 and TRBJ2-1; D not resolved. CDR1 and CDR2 from the germline V gene are SGHRS and YFSETQ. The CDR3 is 14 residues long. Trimming stripped 2 bases from V and 1 base from J, with 7 bases between. This chain's CDR3 is CASSLTDSYNEQFF. The CDR3 bases are TGCGCCAGCAGCTTAACCGATTCCTACAATGAGCAGTTCTTC.

V usage is TRBV20-1 and J usage is TRBJ1-1; 9 nucleotides agree with TRBD1. Looked up from germline, CDR1 is DFQATT and CDR2 is SNEGSKA (reference sequence). The CDR3 covers 12 residues. Trimming cost V 4 bases and J 5 bases; bases outside gene matches: 2. The CDR3, as DNA: TGCAGTGCTACGGACAGGGGAACTGAAGCTTTCTTT. The encoded protein is CSATDRGTEAFF.

In this sample, this clonotype turned up a few times. The chain employs TRBV15 and TRBJ2-1, with 10 bases lining up with TRBD2. Trimming at V came to 3 bases and at J to 13 bases, leaving 6 bases not matched to a gene. The CDR3 is 13 residues long. Per the germline V gene, CDR1 is LNHNV and CDR2 is YYDKDF (reference sequence). As DNA, the CDR3 is TGTGCCACCAGCAGTTCTAGCGGGAGACCCCAGTTCTTC. This encodes CATSSSSGRPQFF.

This sequence joins TRBV5-1 and TRBJ2-6; D may be TRBD1 (5 bases). V shed 1 base and J shed 0 bases, with 11 bases lying between them. The germline gives CDR1 SGHRS, CDR2 YFSETQ. This CDR3 has 17 amino acids. CDR3 sequence (DNA): TGCGCCAGCAGCTTGAGTGGGGCCGTCTCTGGGGCCAACGTCCTGACTTTC. Its translation is CASSLSGAVSGANVLTF.

Only a few counts were recorded for this clonotype. This chain joins TRBV6-6 and TRBJ2-1; 7 bases match TRBD2. Germline CDR1 reads MNHNY; CDR2 reads SVGAGI (reference sequence). This CDR3 comprises 16 residues. J was trimmed by 4 bases and V by 6 bases; bases with no gene match: 12. CDR3 DNA: TGTGCCAGCAGCCAGGGCGGCGGGAGAGAATACAATGAGCAGTTCTTC. Its translation: CASSQGGGREYNEQFF.

This clonotype was recorded a few times. The J gene is TRBJ2-1, the V gene TRBV7-8; TRBD2 matches at 12 bases. J lost 5 bases, V lost 8 bases, and 16 bases had no gene match. Germline CDR1 reads SGHVS; CDR2 reads FQNEAQ. CDR3 length: 18 amino acids. CDR3 loop: CASYRTPGLAGVHNEQFF. CDR3 bases: TGTGCCAGCTACCGAACCCCGGGACTAGCGGGTGTTCACAATGAGCAGTTCTTC.

In its sample, this clonotype was seen a few times. The V gene is TRBV6-5, the J gene TRBJ1-5, with a possible D match to TRBD1 (5 bases). The V gene lost 8 bases and the J gene lost 0 bases, with 20 bases spanning the gap. CDR3 size: 17 residues. Germline CDR1 MNHEY, CDR2 SVGAGI. The chain's CDR3 is CASRQKGPSYSNQPQHF. The CDR3 nucleotides read TGTGCCAGCCGTCAAAAGGGGCCGTCATATAGCAATCAGCCCCAGCATTTT.

This clonotype was observed at least ten times. The genes are TRBV7-6 and TRBJ1-1; TRBD1 agrees at 7 bases. Germline CDR1 SGHVS, CDR2 FNYEAQ. Unmatched junction bases numbered 10, after V lost 5 bases and J lost 4 bases. CDR3 length equals 15 residues. Here the CDR3 reads CASSIPETGFTEAFF. CDR3 nucleotide sequence: TGTGCCAGCAGCATACCTGAGACAGGGTTCACTGAAGCTTTCTTT.

A few counts support this clonotype. This rearrangement joins TRBV9 to TRBJ2-5, with D perhaps matching TRBD1 (6 bases). CDR3 length: 13 amino acids. Trimming pared 5 bases from V and 5 bases from J, leaving 13 bases between. Germline V gene lookup returns CDR1 SGDLS and CDR2 YYNGEE. CDR3 bases: TGTGCCAGCAGTCAGGGGCTGAGGGAGACCCAGTACTTC. The encoded protein is CASSQGLRETQYF.

This clonotype was counted only a few times. The chain joins TRBV5-4 to TRBJ2-7; 8 nucleotides match TRBD2. J was trimmed by 2 bases and V by 4 bases; bases with no gene match: 8. The germline gives CDR1 SGHNT, CDR2 YYREEE (reference sequence). This CDR3 is 15 amino acids long. The CDR3: CASSPGGRGAYEQYF. The CDR3 DNA follows: TGTGCCAGCAGCCCGGGGGGGCGAGGTGCCTACGAGCAGTACTTC.

This clonotype appeared a few times. This chain uses TRBV7-9 with TRBJ2-3; TRBD2 might be the D (5 bases). The ends were cut back, 5 bases at V and 2 bases at J, with 20 bases in the middle. Germline V gives CDR1 SEHNR, CDR2 FQNEAQ (reference sequence). The CDR3 loop spans 17 amino acids. The chain's CDR3 is CASSPKVRAAATDTQYF. The CDR3 DNA is TGTGCCAGCAGCCCGAAAGTTCGAGCGGCCGCCACAGATACGCAGTATTTT.

This clonotype was observed a handful of times. The chain recombines TRBV20-1 with TRBJ1-6; 11 nucleotides agree with TRBD1. Germline trimming cut 7 bases from V and 1 base from J; bases unmatched to any gene: 9. The length of the CDR3 is 17 residues. CDR1 and CDR2 from the germline V gene are DFQATT and SNEGSKA (reference sequence). CDR3 amino acids: CSVGGTGGRSYNSPLHF. For the CDR3, the DNA is TGCAGTGTCGGAGGGACAGGGGGTCGATCCTATAATTCACCCCTCCACTTT.

In its sample, this clonotype was seen many times. This rearrangement joins TRBV20-1 to TRBJ2-3; 7 nucleotides align to TRBD2. The germline V gene encodes CDR1 DFQATT and CDR2 SNEGSKA (reference sequence). The CDR3 runs 15 residues. After removal of 6 bases from V and 0 bases from J, the junction contained 9 bases not matched to a gene. The CDR3 DNA is TGCAGTGCCCGAATTTCTAGCGGCAGCACAGATACGCAGTATTTT. Protein: CSARISSGSTDTQYF.

The genes are TRBV10-3 and TRBJ2-5; 10 bases line up with TRBD2. The CDR3 is made up of 13 amino acids. Per germline, CDR1 ENHRY and CDR2 SYGVKD. V was clipped by 9 bases and J by 3 bases; unmatched bases: 4. CDR3 DNA sequence: TGTGCCATAAGCGGGAGGGTGGAAGAGACCCAGTACTTC. Its translation: CAISGRVEETQYF.

This clonotype was found a few times. V gene TRBV18 combines with J gene TRBJ2-1, with D hard to call. The CDR3 contains 15 residues. Germline CDR1 and CDR2: KGHSH and LQKENI. V lost 3 bases and J lost 0, with 9 bases in between. CDR3 in amino acids: CASSPTGYSYNEQFF. For the CDR3, the DNA is TGTGCCAGCTCACCTACTGGATACTCCTACAATGAGCAGTTCTTC.

The chain joins TRBV4-2 to TRBJ2-1; 9 nucleotides align to TRBD1. The CDR3 is 18 residues long. J gave up 3 bases and V 4 bases, and 13 bases lay outside the gene matches. Germline values: CDR1 LGHNA, CDR2 YNFKEQ. The CDR3 sequence: CASSPIQTPGQGYNEQFF. In nucleotides, the CDR3 is TGTGCCAGCAGCCCAATCCAAACGCCGGGACAGGGCTACAATGAGCAGTTCTTC.